A selection of T cell receptor beta chains follows, all from one sample in a study of T-cell memory formation after mild COVID-19. TCRdb reprocessed the 5' RACE reads via MiXCR and lists one record per CDR3 protein. The data hold more than 400,000 distinct CDR3 sequences, with around a sixth observed a single time. Material: PBMCs or a T cell subset sorted from them (not recorded which). The origin of the receptors is an adult woman who had mild COVID-19 (a few samples of this study predate the infection). Cell type and time point are not known. Both conserved end residues are part of each CDR3. Not every row has a clone size; where given, it reads once, few, many or a size class.

clone_size cdr3_length v_call cdr3_aa
NA 19 TRBV11-3 CASSLSWGGARLMNTEAFF
NA 14 TRBV29-1 CSVNNPGGASEAFF
few 14 TRBV19 CASTPKGPNYGYTF
NA 14 TRBV7-9 CASSLSSLSYEQYF
few 15 TRBV5-4 CASSSLPGGNTEAFF
NA 14 TRBV6-5 CASSYTGQGTGYTF
NA 16 TRBV18 CASSPSSGDGTYGYTF
few 13 TRBV7-6 CASSRGPTDTQYF
NA 17 TRBV11-2 CASSRPGLAGGWDEQFF
once 15 TRBV5-5 CASSLTEAGIDPERF
few 14 TRBV5-1 CASTLWGQNTEAFF